This TCR beta chain was sequenced during a study of shared clonotypes between healthy human individuals. Study-level information: Per donor, CD8 memory used one plate, CD8 naive used two, CD4 memory used three and CD4 naive used three. Regarding the study as a whole: Generation probabilities of non-shared clonotypes were lower (relative to those shared by all four donors).

Turning to this clone: Its antigen is undetermined.

CDR3 length equals 15 residues. V gave up 1 base and J gave up 7 bases; unmatched junction bases: 1. Germline V gene sequence: CDR1 MNHNY, CDR2 SVGAGI (reference sequence). Naive CD8 cells lacked CD45RO and underwent positive selection for CCR7, leaving out terminally differentiated effector memory CD45RA+ cells. Clones were sequenced by immunoSEQ multiplex PCR, and TCRdb holds only the in-frame ones, with some missing. The data hold about 870,000 clones, with about 92% observed a single time. This TCR derives from a man aged 25 to 40 in good health. This rearrangement joins TRBV6-6 to TRBJ2-1; 13 nucleotides match TRBD2. The sample taken for sequencing was naive CD8+ T cells sorted from blood. CDR3 DNA: TGTGCCAGCAGTTACTGGACTAGCGGGAGTAATGAGCAGTTCTTC. Translated, it gives CASSYWTSGSNEQFF.